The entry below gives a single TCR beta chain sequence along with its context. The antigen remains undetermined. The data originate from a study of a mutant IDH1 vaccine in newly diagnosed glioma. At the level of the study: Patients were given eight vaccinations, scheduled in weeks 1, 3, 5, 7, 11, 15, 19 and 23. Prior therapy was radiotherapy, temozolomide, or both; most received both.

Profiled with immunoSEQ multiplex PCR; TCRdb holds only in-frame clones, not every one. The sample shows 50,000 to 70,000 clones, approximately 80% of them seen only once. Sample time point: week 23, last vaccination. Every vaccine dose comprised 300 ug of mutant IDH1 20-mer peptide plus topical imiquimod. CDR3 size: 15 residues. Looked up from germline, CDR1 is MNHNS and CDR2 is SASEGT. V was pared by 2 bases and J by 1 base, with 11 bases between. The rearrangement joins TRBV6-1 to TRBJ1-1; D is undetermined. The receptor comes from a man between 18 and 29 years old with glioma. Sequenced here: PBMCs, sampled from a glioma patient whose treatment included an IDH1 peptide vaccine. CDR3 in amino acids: CASSEIFRGNTEAFF. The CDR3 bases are TGTGCCAGCAGTGAAATTTTCCGCGGGAACACTGAAGCTTTCTTT.